Given below is one T cell receptor beta chain in context. Its specificity is unknown. Among the donors, all were healthy bone marrow donors. Germline-derived CDR1 and CDR2 are MDHEN and SYDVKM. There are 17 residues in the CDR3. V shed 2 bases and J 7 bases; nucleotides not matched to a gene: 16. The data stem from a study of cytomegalovirus exposure and HLA in healthy donors. General study results and limits: CMV antigen specificity was confirmed in vitro for a few CMV-associated chains. Later analysis showed most CMV-associated TCR beta chains appearing HLA-restricted.

PCR was performed using 60 Vbeta and 13 Jbeta primers. TCRdb keeps only in-frame clones here, not all; method: immunoSEQ multiplex PCR. Of 160,000 or so clones listed, roughly 82% were seen once; the top ten hold roughly 0.5%. This chain uses TRBV28 with TRBJ2-5, with 7 bases aligning to TRBD1. Sequencing input: PBMCs. The source of this sequence is a woman between 50 and 59 years old in good health and CMV-seronegative. The CDR3 here is CASSLEEGGPARSTQYF. In nucleotides, the CDR3 is TGTGCCAGCAGTTTAGAAGAAGGGGGCCCCGCGAGGTCGACCCAGTACTTC.